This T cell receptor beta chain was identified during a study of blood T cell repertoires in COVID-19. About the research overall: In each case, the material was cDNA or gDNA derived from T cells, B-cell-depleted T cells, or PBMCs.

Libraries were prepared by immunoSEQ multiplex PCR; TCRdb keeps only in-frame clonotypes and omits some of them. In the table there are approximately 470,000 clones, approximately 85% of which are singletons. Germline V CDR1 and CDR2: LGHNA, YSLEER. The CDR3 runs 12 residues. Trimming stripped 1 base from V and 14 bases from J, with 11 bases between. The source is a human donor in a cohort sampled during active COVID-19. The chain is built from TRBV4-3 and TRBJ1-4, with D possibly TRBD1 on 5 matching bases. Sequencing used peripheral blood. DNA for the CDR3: TGCGCCAGCAGCCAAGGGCGGGGCACCCTGTTTTTT. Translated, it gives CASSQGRGTLFF.